This record looks at one T cell receptor (beta chain) sequence and its context. Its antigen is not identified. This specimen comes from a study of neurological immune-mediated disorders. Background on the study: 31 of 34 multiple sclerosis patients had relapsing-remitting disease; 3 had secondary progressive. Study conclusions and caveats: HTLV-1-associated myelopathy had the most TCR clonal expansion, and multiple sclerosis had the least, less than healthy controls. There were no CDR3 amino acid sequences shared by expanded clones across subjects, a result suggesting private repertoires in all groups.

TCRdb re-called the 5' RACE reads through MiXCR, storing one row per CDR3 protein. The profile shows some 76,000 distinct CDR3 sequences, more than 3% of them singletons. The CDR3 totals 15 residues. V lost 6 bases and J lost 5; bases outside the gene matches: 9. Germline CDR1 is LGHNT and CDR2 is FRNRAP. This sequence originates from a woman aged 50 to 60 with multiple sclerosis. The sample was PBMCs. The rearrangement uses TRBV12-5 and TRBJ2-2; 7 nucleotides agree with TRBD1. Written as DNA, the CDR3 is TGTGCTAGTGGGGACGACAGGGTTAGGACCGGGGAGCTGTTTTTT. Translated: CASGDDRVRTGELFF.